The T cell receptor beta chain under discussion was sequenced for a study of T cells in Graves' hyperthyroidism and ophthalmopathy. Amplification of TCR beta CDR3 regions used RNA as the template. RT-PCR in the first round (using the HTBI primer set) targeted the TCR CDR3. TCRdb independently ran MiXCR on the multiplex PCR reads; one entry per CDR3 protein. The sample contains fewer than 500,000 distinct CDR3 sequences, over 12% of which appear only once. V was clipped by 0 bases and J by 9 bases, with 9 bases between them. Germline V gives CDR1 PRHDT, CDR2 FYEKMQ (reference sequence). The CDR3 runs to 13 residues. This clonotype appeared many times.

Sample: blood. The TCR sequence derives from a man aged 18 to 30 with Graves' ophthalmopathy. This chain connects TRBV13 to TRBJ2-1, with D possibly TRBD1 on 6 matching bases. The CDR3 sequence is CASSLGGASEQFF. CDR3 sequence (DNA): TGTGCCAGCAGCTTAGGGGGGGCTAGTGAGCAGTTCTTC.